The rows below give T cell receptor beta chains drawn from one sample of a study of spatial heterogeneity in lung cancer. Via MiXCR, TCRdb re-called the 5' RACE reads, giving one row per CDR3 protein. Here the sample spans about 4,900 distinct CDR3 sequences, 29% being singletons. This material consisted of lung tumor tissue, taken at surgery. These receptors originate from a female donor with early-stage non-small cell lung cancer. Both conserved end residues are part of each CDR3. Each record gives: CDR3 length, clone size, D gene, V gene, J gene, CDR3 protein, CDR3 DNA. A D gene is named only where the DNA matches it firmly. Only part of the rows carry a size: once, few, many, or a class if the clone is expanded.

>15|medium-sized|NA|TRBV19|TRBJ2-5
CASSGTWADQETQYF
TGTGCCAGTTCGGGGACGTGGGCAGATCAAGAGACCCAGTACTTC
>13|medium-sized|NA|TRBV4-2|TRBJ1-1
CASSDAGRGLAFF
TGTGCCAGCAGCGACGCGGGCAGGGGTCTCGCTTTCTTT
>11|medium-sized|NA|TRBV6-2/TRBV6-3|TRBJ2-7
CASSYPYEQYF
TGTGCCAGCAGTTATCCCTACGAGCAGTACTTC
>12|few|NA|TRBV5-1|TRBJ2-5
CASSLDEGVQYF
TGCGCCAGCAGCTTGGACGAGGGGGTCCAGTACTTC
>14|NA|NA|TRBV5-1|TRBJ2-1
CASSPASSYNEQFF
TGCGCCAGCAGCCCCGCGAGCTCCTACAATGAGCAGTTCTTC
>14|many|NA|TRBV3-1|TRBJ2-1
CASSQEITGLEQFF
TGTGCCAGCAGCCAAGAAATCACAGGCCTTGAGCAGTTCTTC
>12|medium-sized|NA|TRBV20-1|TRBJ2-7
CSARDKHYEQYF
TGCAGTGCTAGGGATAAGCACTACGAGCAGTACTTC
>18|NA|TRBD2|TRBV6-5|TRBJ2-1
CASSYSPSGRNPYNEQFF
TGTGCCAGCAGTTACTCGCCTAGCGGGAGAAATCCCTACAATGAGCAGTTCTTC
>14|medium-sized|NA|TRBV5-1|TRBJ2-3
CASSSRGLLDTQYF
TGCGCCAGCAGCTCAAGAGGCCTCTTAGATACGCAGTATTTT
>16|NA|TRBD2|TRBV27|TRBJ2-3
CASSLVRETFTDTQYF
TGTGCCAGCAGTTTAGTGCGGGAGACGTTCACAGATACGCAGTATTTT
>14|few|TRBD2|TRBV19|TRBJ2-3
CASMSGRAADTQYF
TGTGCCAGTATGAGCGGGAGGGCCGCAGATACGCAGTATTTT
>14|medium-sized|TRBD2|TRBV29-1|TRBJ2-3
CSVSTSGGPDTQYF
TGCAGCGTATCGACTAGCGGGGGGCCAGATACGCAGTATTTT
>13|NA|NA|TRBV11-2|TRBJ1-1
CASSLGLRTEAFF
TGTGCCAGCAGCTTAGGACTACGGACTGAAGCTTTCTTT
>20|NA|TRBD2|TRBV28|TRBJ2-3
CVSTMTRPGTSGGATDTQYF
TGTGTCAGCACCATGACACGTCCCGGGACTAGCGGGGGGGCCACAGATACGCAGTATTTT
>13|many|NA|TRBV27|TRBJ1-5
CASSWTENQPQHF
TGTGCCAGCAGTTGGACAGAAAATCAGCCCCAGCATTTT
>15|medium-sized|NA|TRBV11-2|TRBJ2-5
CASRQTSGGQETQYF
TGTGCCAGCAGACAAACCTCAGGGGGGCAAGAGACCCAGTACTTC
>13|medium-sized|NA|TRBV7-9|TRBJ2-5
CASSLYVAETQYF
TGTGCCAGCAGCTTATATGTAGCGGAGACCCAGTACTTC
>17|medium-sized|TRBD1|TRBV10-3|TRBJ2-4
CAISDPDRARAKNIQYF
TGTGCCATCAGTGACCCAGACAGGGCCCGGGCCAAAAACATTCAGTACTTC
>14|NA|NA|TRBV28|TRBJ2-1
CASSPVSSYNEQFF
TGTGCCAGCAGTCCCGTGTCCTCCTACAATGAGCAGTTCTTC
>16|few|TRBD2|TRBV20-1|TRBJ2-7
CSARRAVTSGSLKQYF
TGCAGTGCTAGACGCGCGGTGACTAGCGGGAGTTTGAAGCAGTACTTC
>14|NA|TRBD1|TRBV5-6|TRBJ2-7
CASSFGTVVNEQYF
TGTGCCAGCAGCTTTGGGACAGTCGTGAACGAGCAGTACTTC
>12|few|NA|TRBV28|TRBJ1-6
CASSGGNSPLHF
TGTGCCAGCAGTGGGGGGAATTCACCCCTCCACTTT
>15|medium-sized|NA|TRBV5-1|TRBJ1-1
CASSSGGGANTEAFF
TGCGCCAGCAGCTCCGGTGGGGGGGCTAACACTGAAGCTTTCTTT
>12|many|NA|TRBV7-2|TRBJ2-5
CASSLNRGTQYF
TGTGCCAGCAGCCTGAATAGGGGGACCCAGTACTTC
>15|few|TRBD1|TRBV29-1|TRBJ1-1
CSVEGGSGQGAEAFF
TGCAGCGTTGAAGGAGGGTCTGGACAGGGGGCTGAAGCTTTCTTT
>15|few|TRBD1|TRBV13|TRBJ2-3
CASSLQGGGTDTQYF
TGTGCCAGCAGCTTACAAGGGGGCGGGACAGATACGCAGTATTTT
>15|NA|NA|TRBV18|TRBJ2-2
CASSERVRDTGELFF
TGTGCCAGCTCGGAGCGGGTACGGGACACCGGGGAGCTGTTTTTT
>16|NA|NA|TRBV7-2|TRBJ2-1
CASSLAGTSSYNEQFF
TGTGCCAGCAGCTTAGCGGGTACTAGCAGCTACAATGAGCAGTTCTTC
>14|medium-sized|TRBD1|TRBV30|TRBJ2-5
CAWSVQGAQETQYF
TGTGCCTGGAGTGTTCAGGGGGCGCAGGAGACCCAGTACTTC
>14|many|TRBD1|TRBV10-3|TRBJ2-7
CAIRAGTGNYEQYF
TGTGCCATCAGGGCCGGGACAGGGAACTACGAGCAGTACTTC
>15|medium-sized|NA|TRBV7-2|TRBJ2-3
CASSGGRASTDTQYF
TGTGCCAGCAGCGGGGGTAGGGCTAGCACAGATACGCAGTATTTT
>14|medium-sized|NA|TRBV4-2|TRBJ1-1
CASSQGTSNTEAFF
TGTGCCAGCAGCCAAGGGACATCGAACACTGAAGCTTTCTTT
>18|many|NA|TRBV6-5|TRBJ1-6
CASSYSGQNKFDNSPLHF
TGTGCCAGCAGTTACTCTGGCCAGAACAAATTTGATAATTCACCCCTCCACTTT
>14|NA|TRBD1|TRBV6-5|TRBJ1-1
CASSPDRANTEAFF
TGTGCCAGCAGCCCTGACAGGGCGAACACTGAAGCTTTCTTT
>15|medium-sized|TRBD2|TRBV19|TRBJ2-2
CASSKAGGLGGELFF
TGTGCCAGTAGTAAAGCGGGGGGGCTCGGCGGGGAGCTGTTTTTT
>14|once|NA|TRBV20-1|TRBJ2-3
CSARPLKSTDTQYF
TGCAGTGCTAGACCGCTCAAGAGCACAGATACGCAGTATTTT
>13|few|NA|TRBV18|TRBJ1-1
CASSPSRDTEAFF
TGTGCCAGCTCACCATCGAGGGACACTGAAGCTTTCTTT